This T cell receptor beta chain was captured in a study of blood T cell repertoires in COVID-19. Looking at the study overall: Sources were T cells, B-cell-depleted T cells, or PBMCs; the material itself was cDNA or gDNA.

Libraries were prepared by immunoSEQ multiplex PCR; TCRdb keeps only in-frame clonotypes and omits some of them. The sample has 150,000 to 200,000 clones; around 84% are singletons. CDR1 is SGDLS, CDR2 YYNGEE, per germline. V gave up 8 bases and J gave up 0 bases; unmatched junction bases: 1. The CDR3 sequence is 13 residues long. The receptor was isolated from an elderly woman with acute or convalescent COVID-19. The chain has TRBV9 and TRBJ1-4, with 7 nucleotides matching TRBD1. Sequencing was done on a sample of peripheral blood. CDR3 sequence reads: CASGTATNEKLFF. The CDR3 nucleotides are TGTGCCAGTGGGACAGCAACTAATGAAAAACTGTTTTTT.